This T cell receptor beta chain was observed in a study of memory CD4+ T cells and cytomegalovirus serostatus. At the level of the study: Donors were healthy Belgian adults, 8 to 10 CMV seropositive and 20 to 30 seronegative. Regarding the study as a whole: About 40% of the roughly 150 known CMV-associated TCRbeta sequences appeared in CD4+ memory. The CMV-associated TCR signature appears largely within the CD4+ memory repertoire.

TCRdb's copy holds only in-frame clones and misses some; the assay was immunoSEQ multiplex PCR. This table holds 50,000 to 60,000 clones, about 80% found once. The sort gate was single viable CD3+CD4+CD8-CD45RO+ cells for memory CD4+ T cells. Trimming shortened V by 1 base and J by 7 bases, and 6 bases separated the two germline ends. The germline V gene has CDR1 SGHTS and CDR2 YDEGEE. This CDR3 contains 13 residues. A word on this clone: Its antigen is currently unknown.

The receptor was derived from an adult in good health and CMV-seropositive. V and J are TRBV5-8 and TRBJ1-6; perhaps TRBD1 as D (5 bases). The material sequenced was memory CD4+ T cells from blood. CDR3 DNA: TGTGCCAGCAGCTTGCCAGGGAATTCACCCCTCCACTTT. Amino acids: CASSLPGNSPLHF.